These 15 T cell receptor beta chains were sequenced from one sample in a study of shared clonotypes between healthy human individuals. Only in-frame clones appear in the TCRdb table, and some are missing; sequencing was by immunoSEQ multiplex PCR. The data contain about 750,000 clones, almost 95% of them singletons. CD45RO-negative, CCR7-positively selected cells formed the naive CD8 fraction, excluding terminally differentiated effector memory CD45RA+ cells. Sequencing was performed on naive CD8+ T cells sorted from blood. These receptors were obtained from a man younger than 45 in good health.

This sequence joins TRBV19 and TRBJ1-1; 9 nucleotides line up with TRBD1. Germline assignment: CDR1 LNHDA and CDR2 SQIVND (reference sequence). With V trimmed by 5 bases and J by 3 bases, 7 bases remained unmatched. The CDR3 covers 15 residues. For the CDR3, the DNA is TGTGCCAGTAGTGTCCCCCGGACAGGGGACACTGAAGCTTTCTTT. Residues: CASSVPRTGDTEAFF.

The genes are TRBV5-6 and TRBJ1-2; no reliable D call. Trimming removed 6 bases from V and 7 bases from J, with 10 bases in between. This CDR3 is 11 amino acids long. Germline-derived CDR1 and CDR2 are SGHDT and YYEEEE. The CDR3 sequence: CASTGLRGYTF. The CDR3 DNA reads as TGTGCCAGCACGGGCCTGCGTGGCTACACCTTC.

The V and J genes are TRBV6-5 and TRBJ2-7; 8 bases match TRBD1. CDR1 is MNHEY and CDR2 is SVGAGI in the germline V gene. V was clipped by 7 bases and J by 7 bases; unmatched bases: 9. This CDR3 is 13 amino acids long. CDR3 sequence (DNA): TGTGCCAGCACCGGGACAGGTGTAAGGGAGCAGTACTTC. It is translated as CASTGTGVREQYF.

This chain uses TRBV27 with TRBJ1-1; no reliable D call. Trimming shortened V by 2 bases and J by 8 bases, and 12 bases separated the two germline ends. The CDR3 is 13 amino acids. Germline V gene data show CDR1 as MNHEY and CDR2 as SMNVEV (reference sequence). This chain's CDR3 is CASSLGPGGEAFF. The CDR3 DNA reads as TGTGCCAGCAGTTTAGGTCCGGGAGGGGAAGCTTTCTTT.

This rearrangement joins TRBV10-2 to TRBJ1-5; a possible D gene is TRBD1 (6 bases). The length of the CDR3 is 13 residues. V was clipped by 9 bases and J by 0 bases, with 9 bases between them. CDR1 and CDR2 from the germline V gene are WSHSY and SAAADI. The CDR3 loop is CARTGDSNQPQHF. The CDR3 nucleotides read TGCGCCAGGACAGGTGATAGCAATCAGCCCCAGCATTTT.

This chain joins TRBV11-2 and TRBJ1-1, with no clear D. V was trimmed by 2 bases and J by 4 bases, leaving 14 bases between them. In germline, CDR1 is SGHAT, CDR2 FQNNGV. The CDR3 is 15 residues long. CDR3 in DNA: TGTGCCAGCAGCTTAAACGCGGGTCGGACCACTGAAGCTTTCTTT. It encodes CASSLNAGRTTEAFF.

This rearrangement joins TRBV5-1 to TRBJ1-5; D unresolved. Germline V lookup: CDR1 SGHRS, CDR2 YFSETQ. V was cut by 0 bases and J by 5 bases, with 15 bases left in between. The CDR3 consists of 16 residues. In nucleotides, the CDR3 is TGCGCCAGCAGCTTGGAATCGAGGGCCGGGGATCAGCCCCAGCATTTT. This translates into CASSLESRAGDQPQHF.

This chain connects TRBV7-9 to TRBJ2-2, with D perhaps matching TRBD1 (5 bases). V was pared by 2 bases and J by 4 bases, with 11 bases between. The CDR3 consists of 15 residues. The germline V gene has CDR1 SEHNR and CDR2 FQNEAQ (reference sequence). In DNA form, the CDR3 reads TGTGCCAGCAGCTTAACCAGGGTCGGCACCGGGGAGCTGTTTTTT. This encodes CASSLTRVGTGELFF. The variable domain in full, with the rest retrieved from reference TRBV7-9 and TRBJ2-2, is DTGVSQNPRHKITKRGQNVTFRCDPISEHNRLYWYRQTLGQGPEFLTYFQNEAQLEKSRLLSDRFSAERPKGSFSTLEIQRTEQGDSAMYLCASSLTRVGTGELFFGEGSRLTVL.

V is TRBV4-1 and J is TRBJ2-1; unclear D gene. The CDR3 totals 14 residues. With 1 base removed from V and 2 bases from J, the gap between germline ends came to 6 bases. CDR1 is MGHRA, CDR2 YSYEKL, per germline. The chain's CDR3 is CASSQGGTYNEQFF. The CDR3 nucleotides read TGCGCCAGCAGCCAAGGTGGGACCTACAATGAGCAGTTCTTC.

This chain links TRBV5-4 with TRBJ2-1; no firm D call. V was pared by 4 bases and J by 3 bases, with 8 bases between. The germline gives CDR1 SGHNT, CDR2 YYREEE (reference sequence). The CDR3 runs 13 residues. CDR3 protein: CASSPVGYNEQFF. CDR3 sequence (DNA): TGTGCCAGCAGCCCCGTTGGCTACAATGAGCAGTTCTTC. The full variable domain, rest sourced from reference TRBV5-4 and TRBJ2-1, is ETGVTQSPTHLIKTRGQQVTLRCSSQSGHNTVSWYQQALGQGPQFIFQYYREEENGRGNFPPRFSGLQFPNYSSELNVNALELDDSALYLCASSPVGYNEQFFGPGTRLTVL.

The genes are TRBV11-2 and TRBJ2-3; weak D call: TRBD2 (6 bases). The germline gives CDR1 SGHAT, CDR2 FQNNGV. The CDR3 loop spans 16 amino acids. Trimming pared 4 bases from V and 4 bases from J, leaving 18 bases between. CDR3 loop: CASSSYTGSRADTQYF. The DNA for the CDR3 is TGTGCCAGCAGCTCCTACACCGGGAGTAGGGCAGATACGCAGTATTTT.

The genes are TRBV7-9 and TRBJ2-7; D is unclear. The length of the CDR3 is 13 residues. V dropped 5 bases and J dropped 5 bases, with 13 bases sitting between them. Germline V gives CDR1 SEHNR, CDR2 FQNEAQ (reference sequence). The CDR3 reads CASSPQDRNEQYF. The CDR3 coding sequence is TGTGCCAGCAGCCCCCAGGATCGAAACGAGCAGTACTTC.

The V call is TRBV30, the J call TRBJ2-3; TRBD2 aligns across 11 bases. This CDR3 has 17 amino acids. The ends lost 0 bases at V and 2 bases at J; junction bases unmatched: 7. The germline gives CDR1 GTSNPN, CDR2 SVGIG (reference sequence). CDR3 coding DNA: TGTGCCTGGAGTGTAAGGGGACTAGCGGAAAACACAGATACGCAGTATTTT. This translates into CAWSVRGLAENTDTQYF.

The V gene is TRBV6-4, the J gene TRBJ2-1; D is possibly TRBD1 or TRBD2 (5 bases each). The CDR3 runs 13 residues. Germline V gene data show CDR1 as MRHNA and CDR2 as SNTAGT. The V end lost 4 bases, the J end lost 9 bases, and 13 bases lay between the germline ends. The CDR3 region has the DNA TGTGCCAGCAGTGTAACCGGGGCCGGTGAGCAGTTCTTC. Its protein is CASSVTGAGEQFF.

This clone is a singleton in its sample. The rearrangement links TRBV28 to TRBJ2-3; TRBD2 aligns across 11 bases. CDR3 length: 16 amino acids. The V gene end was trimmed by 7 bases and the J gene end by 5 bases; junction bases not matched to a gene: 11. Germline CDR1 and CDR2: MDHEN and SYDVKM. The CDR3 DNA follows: TGTGCCAGCACAACTAGCGGGGGCACACTGGGAGATACGCAGTATTTT. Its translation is CASTTSGGTLGDTQYF.